Sequencing of this TCR beta chain was carried out in a study of cytotoxic CD8 clonotypes in ibrutinib-treated CLL. Study as a whole: Enrolment comprised some twelve relapsed/refractory and more than 14 treatment-naive patients; approximately 18 were IGHV unmutated. Study observations and caveats: Higher circulating CD8+ T-cell counts strongly accompanied higher baseline clonality, above age-matched healthy donors. The clonality rise at ibrutinib response reflected private clonotype expansion.

Measured with immunoSEQ multiplex PCR; TCRdb has only the in-frame clones, and not every one. The table has roughly 60,000 clones, more than 70% seen once. Of note for this clone: Its antigen is as yet unknown.

The clonotype originates from a human donor with chronic lymphocytic leukemia. Sample: PBMCs, taken after 12 months of ibrutinib treatment.

Here the CDR3 reads CASSVGQADTQYF. The CDR3, as DNA: TGTGCCAGCAGCGTGGGACAGGCGGATACGCAGTATTTT. V is TRBV9 and J is TRBJ2-3; 8 nucleotides align to TRBD1. The CDR3 extends over 13 amino acids. Germline V gene lookup returns CDR1 SGDLS and CDR2 YYNGEE. V lost 2 bases to trimming and J lost 6 bases; unmatched junction nucleotides: 2.